Each of the 32 T cell receptor beta chains below was sequenced from the same sample in a study of OX40 agonist ivuxolimab in advanced cancers. Some clones are missing from TCRdb's copy, which holds only in-frame ones; the method was immunoSEQ multiplex PCR. This table has about 40,000 clones, around 85% appearing once. The specimen comprised CD4+ or CD8+ T cells sorted from blood, sampled in a trial of the OX40 agonist ivuxolimab. These receptors originate from an adult with an advanced solid tumor such as melanoma, head and neck, liver or kidney cancer.

The chain is built from TRBV11-3 and TRBJ2-3; D is unclear. V lost 5 bases and J 0 bases, leaving 12 bases between the germline ends. The germline gives CDR1 SGHNT, CDR2 YENEEA. CDR3 size: 15 residues. CDR3 DNA sequence: TGTGCCAGCAGCGCTCGACAAACTAGCACAGATACGCAGTATTTT. Translating gives CASSARQTSTDTQYF.

The chain employs TRBV5-1 and TRBJ1-6, with D uncertain. The CDR3 is 13 amino acids. Germline-derived CDR1 and CDR2 are SGHRS and YFSETQ. Deletions cut 5 bases from V and 8 bases from J, with 11 bases between. The CDR3 region has the DNA TGCGCCAGCAGTACCGGGTCCTATTCACCCCTCCACTTT. This codes for CASSTGSYSPLHF.

The chain carries TRBV6-6 and TRBJ1-1, with no clear D. The CDR3 is made up of 15 amino acids. Trimming removed 0 bases at V and 0 bases at J, with 8 bases between. The germline V gene encodes CDR1 MNHNY and CDR2 SVGAGI (reference sequence). The CDR3 sequence: CASSYSVLMNTEAFF. The DNA of the CDR3 is TGTGCCAGCAGTTACTCGGTTCTAATGAACACTGAAGCTTTCTTT.

V and J are TRBV5-6 and TRBJ2-5; TRBD1 might be the D (5 bases). The germline CDR1 and CDR2 sequences are SGHDT and YYEEEE. CDR3 size: 13 residues. Trimming left V 2 bases short and J 5 bases short, with 10 bases between. As DNA, the CDR3 is TGTGCCAGCAGCTTCGGGCAGGGTGAGACCCAGTACTTC. Protein: CASSFGQGETQYF.

J is TRBJ2-7 and V is TRBV30; 8 bases match TRBD1. The CDR3 covers 12 residues. Losses at the gene ends were 5 bases for V and 5 bases for J; bases not matched to a gene: 5. Germline V gene lookup returns CDR1 GTSNPN and CDR2 SVGIG (reference sequence). The CDR3 protein is CAWGQGVDEQYF. The CDR3 DNA follows: TGTGCCTGGGGACAGGGTGTGGACGAGCAGTACTTC.

This sequence joins TRBV2 and TRBJ2-5; tentative D call: TRBD2 (6 bases). This CDR3 has 13 amino acids. Trimming pared 3 bases from V and 3 bases from J, leaving 8 bases between. In germline, CDR1 is SNHLY, CDR2 FYNNEI. CDR3 sequence: CASSDGGKETQYF. CDR3 sequence (DNA): TGTGCCAGCAGTGACGGGGGAAAAGAGACCCAGTACTTC.

This chain links TRBV5-1 with TRBJ2-5; D gene ambiguous. Germline CDR1 SGHRS, CDR2 YFSETQ. The V end lost 1 base, the J end lost 0 bases, and 7 bases lay between the germline ends. This CDR3 region has 14 residues. CDR3 sequence: CASSLWGNQETQYF. The CDR3 DNA is TGCGCCAGCAGCTTGTGGGGAAACCAAGAGACCCAGTACTTC. Based on the CDR3 plus reference TRBV5-1 and TRBJ2-5, the full variable domain is KAGVTQTPRYLIKTRGQQVTLSCSPISGHRSVSWYQQTPGQGLQFLFEYFSETQRNKGNFPGRFSGRQFSNSRSEMNVSTLELGDSALYLCASSLWGNQETQYFGPGTRLLVL.

The chain employs TRBV27 and TRBJ2-1; the match to TRBD2 covers 11 bases. After removal of 3 bases from V and 9 bases from J, the junction contained 7 bases not matched to a gene. The CDR3 has 15 amino acids. The germline V gene has CDR1 MNHEY and CDR2 SMNVEV (reference sequence). CDR3 in amino acids: CASSFITSGRSEQFF. Written as DNA, the CDR3 is TGTGCCAGCAGTTTTATAACTAGCGGGAGATCTGAGCAGTTCTTC.

The rearrangement joins TRBV15 to TRBJ1-1; no reliable D call. Looked up from germline, CDR1 is LNHNV and CDR2 is YYDKDF (reference sequence). Trimming left V 2 bases short and J 0 bases short, with 10 bases between. The CDR3 length is 15 residues. The CDR3 region is CATSRSRSMNTEAFF. In DNA, the CDR3 is TGTGCCACCAGCAGATCTAGATCGATGAACACTGAAGCTTTCTTT.

The chain joins TRBV5-6 to TRBJ1-2; TRBD1 might be the D (5 bases). This CDR3 has 15 amino acids. In germline, CDR1 is SGHDT, CDR2 YYEEEE. V lost 2 bases and J lost 8, with 19 bases in between. The CDR3 DNA sequence: TGTGCCAGCAGCTTCCGGCAGGGCCTTTACGAGGGCTACACCTTC. This gives the protein CASSFRQGLYEGYTF.

This clone was seen just once. V is TRBV6-1 and J is TRBJ2-5; tentative D call: TRBD1 (5 bases). Deletions cut 7 bases from V and 5 bases from J, with 14 bases between. The CDR3 extends over 13 amino acids. The germline gives CDR1 MNHNS, CDR2 SASEGT. This chain's CDR3 is CASNNRFWETQYF. The CDR3 DNA follows: TGTGCCAGCAACAACAGGTTTTGGGAGACCCAGTACTTC.

V and J are TRBV28 and TRBJ2-1; the match to TRBD1 covers 9 bases. Germline assignment: CDR1 MDHEN and CDR2 SYDVKM. After removal of 3 bases from V and 8 bases from J, the junction contained 5 bases not matched to a gene. The CDR3 is made up of 14 amino acids. The CDR3 DNA is TGTGCCAGCAGTTTGGGGACAGGGACCCATGAGCAGTTCTTC. This gives the protein CASSLGTGTHEQFF.

This clone was seen only a few times. The rearrangement links TRBV7-9 to TRBJ2-7; D ambiguous. The CDR3 runs to 12 residues. Germline CDR1 reads SEHNR; CDR2 reads FQNEAQ (reference sequence). With 7 bases removed from V and 6 bases from J, the gap between germline ends came to 13 bases. The CDR3 DNA follows: TGTGCCAGCACCCCGACGGTCGGCGAGCAGTACTTC. It specifies CASTPTVGEQYF.

This clone was seen just once. The J gene is TRBJ1-6, the V gene TRBV6-1, with TRBD1 matching over 8 bases. The CDR3 covers 18 residues. Germline V gene sequence: CDR1 MNHNS, CDR2 SASEGT. V shed 2 bases, J shed 0 bases, and the junction held 6 bases outside the gene matches. This CDR3 reads CASSELWTGSSYNSPLHF. The CDR3 coding sequence is TGTGCCAGCAGTGAACTTTGGACAGGGAGCTCCTATAATTCACCCCTCCACTTT.

This clone appeared a few times. This sequence joins TRBV5-4 and TRBJ2-7; D possibly corresponds to TRBD1 (6 bases). V lost 4 bases and J 6 bases, leaving 8 bases between the germline ends. The CDR3 has 11 amino acids. CDR1 is SGHNT, CDR2 YYREEE, per germline (reference sequence). The CDR3 here is CASSQGGEQYF. The CDR3 DNA reads as TGTGCCAGCAGCCAAGGGGGCGAGCAGTACTTC. The variable domain in full, completed from reference TRBV5-4 and TRBJ2-7, reads ETGVTQSPTHLIKTRGQQVTLRCSSQSGHNTVSWYQQALGQGPQFIFQYYREEENGRGNFPPRFSGLQFPNYSSELNVNALELDDSALYLCASSQGGEQYFGPGTRLTVT.

This chain connects TRBV27 to TRBJ1-5; D is uncertain. Between the trimmed V and J ends, which lost 4 bases and 2 bases, there was a span of 9 bases. Germline CDR1 MNHEY, CDR2 SMNVEV (reference sequence). The CDR3 totals 14 residues. CDR3 sequence reads: CASSSSIRNQPQHF. The CDR3 DNA follows: TGTGCCAGCAGTTCTAGTATACGCAATCAGCCCCAGCATTTT.

The chain joins TRBV27 to TRBJ1-6; no clear D gene. The CDR3 spans 14 residues. Trimming took off 0 bases at V and 10 bases at J, with 10 bases between the two ends. Germline-derived CDR1 and CDR2 are MNHEY and SMNVEV (reference sequence). The CDR3 region is CASSLSPLRSPLHF. The CDR3, as DNA: TGTGCCAGCAGTTTATCCCCCTTGAGGTCACCCCTCCACTTT.

The rearrangement links TRBV27 to TRBJ2-2; D unresolved. The length of the CDR3 is 14 residues. V was cut by 5 bases and J by 4 bases, with 11 bases left in between. From germline, CDR1 is MNHEY and CDR2 SMNVEV (reference sequence). The CDR3 here is CASSGYGSTGELFF. The CDR3 nucleotides read TGTGCCAGCAGTGGATACGGCAGCACCGGGGAGCTGTTTTTT.

V usage is TRBV4-2 and J usage is TRBJ1-1; possibly TRBD1 for D (5 bases). Trimming left V 5 bases short and J 3 bases short, with 10 bases between. From germline, CDR1 is LGHNA and CDR2 YNFKEQ. The CDR3 sequence is 13 residues long. CDR3 region: CASSFRVDTEAFF. CDR3 bases: TGTGCCAGCAGCTTCAGGGTAGACACTGAAGCTTTCTTT.

The CDR3 coding sequence is TGTGCCAGCAGTGAAGACATCAGCGGGACCTACGAGCAGTACTTC. It translates to CASSEDISGTYEQYF. The chain joins TRBV2 to TRBJ2-7; 7 positions match TRBD2. The V gene end was trimmed by 1 base and the J gene end by 2 bases; junction bases not matched to a gene: 5. This CDR3 is built from 15 residues. Looked up from germline, CDR1 is SNHLY and CDR2 is FYNNEI. The variable domain in full, completed from reference TRBV2 and TRBJ2-7, reads EPEVTQTPSHQVTQMGQEVILRCVPISNHLYFYWYRQILGQKVEFLVSFYNNEISEKSEIFDDQFSVERPDGSNFTLKIRSTKLEDSAMYFCASSEDISGTYEQYFGPGTRLTVT.

The CDR3 sequence is CASSLDWGGASYGYTF. CDR3 DNA sequence: TGTGCCAGCAGCTTGGATTGGGGGGGCGCCAGCTATGGCTACACCTTC. The chain couples TRBV5-6 to TRBJ1-2; TRBD1 is a possible D gene (6 bases). Germline CDR1 reads SGHDT; CDR2 reads YYEEEE. V was cut by 0 bases and J by 4 bases, with 16 bases left in between. The CDR3 extends over 16 amino acids.

This chain joins TRBV2 and TRBJ2-5; D uncertain. Trimming left V 10 bases short and J 5 bases short, with 17 bases between. Germline CDR1 reads SNHLY; CDR2 reads FYNNEI. There are 13 residues in the CDR3. CDR3 region: CATYWEDGETQYF. The CDR3 DNA sequence: TGTGCCACATACTGGGAAGACGGCGAGACCCAGTACTTC.

The chain employs TRBV23-1 and TRBJ1-5, with 7 bases fitting TRBD1. TRBV23-1 is an ORF; its function is uncertain. CDR3 length: 18 residues. The ends lost 1 base at V and 5 bases at J; junction bases unmatched: 14. The CDR3 here is CASSQLGMRQGHDQPQHF. CDR3 DNA: TGCGCCAGCAGTCAATTGGGAATGCGACAGGGCCATGATCAGCCCCAGCATTTT.

V usage is TRBV23-1 and J usage is TRBJ1-2, with 7 bases fitting TRBD1. TRBV23-1 is known as an ORF, though its function is uncertain. V shed 2 bases and J 5 bases; nucleotides not matched to a gene: 11. CDR3 size: 16 residues. In DNA form, the CDR3 reads TGCGCCAGCAGTCAAAGGGGGCCCAGAACCCCTTATGGCTACACCTTC. This encodes CASSQRGPRTPYGYTF.

The rearrangement links TRBV27 to TRBJ2-3, with unresolved D. With 0 bases removed from V and 4 bases from J, the gap between germline ends came to 2 bases. The length of the CDR3 is 12 residues. Germline V lookup: CDR1 MNHEY, CDR2 SMNVEV (reference sequence). CDR3 in DNA: TGTGCCAGCAGTTTATCGGCAGATACGCAGTATTTT. Translated, it gives CASSLSADTQYF.

The chain carries TRBV19 and TRBJ2-7, with D possibly TRBD1 on 5 matching bases. This CDR3 has 15 amino acids. Germline V gene lookup returns CDR1 LNHDA and CDR2 SQIVND (reference sequence). V lost 3 bases and J lost 2, with 14 bases in between. The CDR3 spells CASSIGAGPAYEQYF. The CDR3 DNA reads TGTGCCAGTAGTATTGGGGCAGGACCAGCCTACGAGCAGTACTTC.

J is TRBJ2-1 and V is TRBV29-1; 9 bases line up with TRBD2. The CDR3 length is 15 residues. Germline values: CDR1 SQVTM, CDR2 ANQGSEA. Trimming removed 7 bases from V and 3 bases from J; junction bases left unmatched: 10. CDR3 amino acids: CSAPRAGGDYNEQFF. The CDR3 nucleotides read TGCAGCGCCCCCAGAGCGGGAGGCGACTACAATGAGCAGTTCTTC.

As DNA, the CDR3 is TGTGCCACCAGCAGAGAAGGACAGTACACTGAAGCTTTCTTT. It codes for CATSREGQYTEAFF. This sequence joins TRBV15 and TRBJ1-1, with D possibly matching TRBD1 (6 bases). The V and J ends lost 0 bases and 3 bases respectively, with 8 bases between them. Germline loops: CDR1 LNHNV, CDR2 YYDKDF (reference sequence). The CDR3 has 14 residues.

This chain links TRBV19 with TRBJ2-1; 8 bases match TRBD1. The CDR3 has 14 residues. Germline V gives CDR1 LNHDA, CDR2 SQIVND (reference sequence). Trimming took 3 bases from V and 9 from J; bases not matched to a gene: 7. The CDR3 DNA reads TGTGCCAGTAGTATCCAGGGGGCCCAGGTTGAGCAGTTCTTC. The encoded protein is CASSIQGAQVEQFF. The variable domain in full, completed from reference TRBV19 and TRBJ2-1, reads DGGITQSPKYLFRKEGQNVTLSCEQNLNHDAMYWYRQDPGQGLRLIYYSQIVNDFQKGDIAEGYSVSREKKESFPLTVTSAQKNPTAFYLCASSIQGAQVEQFFGPGTRLTVL.

The rearrangement joins TRBV29-1 to TRBJ2-3; no reliable D call. From germline, CDR1 is SQVTM and CDR2 ANQGSEA. V was pared by 3 bases and J by 4 bases, with 8 bases between. The length of the CDR3 is 12 residues. Here the CDR3 reads CSVEEGADTQYF. DNA of the CDR3: TGCAGCGTTGAGGAAGGTGCAGATACGCAGTATTTT.

The chain has TRBV27 and TRBJ1-5; 7 positions match TRBD1. Germline-derived CDR1 and CDR2 are MNHEY and SMNVEV (reference sequence). The length of the CDR3 is 14 residues. V was pared by 6 bases and J by 3 bases, with 5 bases of the junction left unmatched. The CDR3 reads CASSPGGTNQPQHF. As DNA, the CDR3 is TGTGCCAGCAGCCCAGGGGGGACCAATCAGCCCCAGCATTTT.

The V and J genes are TRBV27 and TRBJ2-7; the D gene could be TRBD1 or TRBD2 (5 bases each). The V and J ends lost 3 bases and 1 base respectively, with 7 bases between them. CDR1 is MNHEY, CDR2 SMNVEV, per germline (reference sequence). The CDR3 is 13 amino acids. The CDR3 is CASSLGPSYEQYF. The CDR3 region has the DNA TGTGCCAGCAGTTTGGGACCGTCCTACGAGCAGTACTTC.